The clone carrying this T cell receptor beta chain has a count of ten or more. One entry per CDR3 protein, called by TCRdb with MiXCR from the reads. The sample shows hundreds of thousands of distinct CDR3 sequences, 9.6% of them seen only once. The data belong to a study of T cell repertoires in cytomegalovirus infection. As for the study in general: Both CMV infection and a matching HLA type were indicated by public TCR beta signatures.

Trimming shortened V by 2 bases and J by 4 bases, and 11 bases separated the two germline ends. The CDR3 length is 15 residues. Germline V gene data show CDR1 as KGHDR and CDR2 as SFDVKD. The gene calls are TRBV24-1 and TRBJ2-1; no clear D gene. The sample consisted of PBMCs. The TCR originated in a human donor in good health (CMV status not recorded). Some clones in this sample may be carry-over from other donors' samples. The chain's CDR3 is CATSDSDTDYNEQFF. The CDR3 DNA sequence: TGTGCCACCAGTGATTCCGACACCGATTACAATGAGCAGTTCTTC.